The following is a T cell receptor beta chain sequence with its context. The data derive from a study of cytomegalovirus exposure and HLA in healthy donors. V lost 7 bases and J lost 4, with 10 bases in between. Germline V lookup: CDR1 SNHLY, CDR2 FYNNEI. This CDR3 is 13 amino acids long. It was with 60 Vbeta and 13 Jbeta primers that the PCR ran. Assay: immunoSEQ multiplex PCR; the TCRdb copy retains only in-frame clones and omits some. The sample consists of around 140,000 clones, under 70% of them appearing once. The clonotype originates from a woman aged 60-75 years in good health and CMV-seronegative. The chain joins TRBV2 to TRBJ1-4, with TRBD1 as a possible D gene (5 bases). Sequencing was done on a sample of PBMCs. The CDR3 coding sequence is TGTGCCAGCACGAGGACACGTAATGAAAAACTGTTTTTT. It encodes CASTRTRNEKLFF.